Below, 18 T cell receptor beta chains from the same sample are listed, as sequenced in a study of cytomegalovirus exposure and HLA in healthy donors. PCR employed 60 Vbeta and 13 Jbeta primers. Sequencing used immunoSEQ multiplex PCR; TCRdb keeps in-frame clones, though not all of them. This table has approximately 72,000 clones, around 80% appearing once. Source material: PBMCs. These receptors were obtained from a man in his late teens or twenties in good health and CMV-seronegative.

This chain links TRBV28 with TRBJ1-1; weak D call: TRBD1 (6 bases). Germline V CDR1 and CDR2: MDHEN, SYDVKM. The CDR3 loop spans 15 amino acids. V dropped 7 bases and J dropped 5 bases, with 20 bases sitting between them. The CDR3 region is CASKGGGGISTEAFF. The CDR3 coding sequence is TGTGCCAGCAAGGGAGGGGGGGGTATTAGTACTGAAGCTTTCTTT.

V usage is TRBV5-5 and J usage is TRBJ1-4; 8 positions match TRBD1. Germline V gives CDR1 SGHKS, CDR2 YYEKEE (reference sequence). The trim removed 4 bases at V and 0 bases at J, leaving 5 bases unmatched. The CDR3 consists of 16 residues. CDR3 sequence reads: CASSPRQGSTNEKLFF. The DNA for the CDR3 is TGTGCCAGCAGCCCCCGACAGGGGTCAACTAATGAAAAACTGTTTTTT.

This clone was detected once. This rearrangement joins TRBV5-4 to TRBJ2-2, with a weak D call TRBD2 (6 bases). This CDR3 has 16 residues. CDR1 and CDR2 (germline): SGHNT, YYREEE (reference sequence). The V end lost 0 bases, the J end lost 1 base, and 10 bases lay between the germline ends. The CDR3 DNA follows: TGTGCCAGCAGCTTGGCCGGTAGCGGGAACACCGGGGAGCTGTTTTTT. Encoded protein: CASSLAGSGNTGELFF. Based on the CDR3 plus reference TRBV5-4 and TRBJ2-2, the full variable domain is ETGVTQSPTHLIKTRGQQVTLRCSSQSGHNTVSWYQQALGQGPQFIFQYYREEENGRGNFPPRFSGLQFPNYSSELNVNALELDDSALYLCASSLAGSGNTGELFFGEGSRLTVL.

This clone was seen a handful of times. The rearrangement joins TRBV10-3 to TRBJ1-6; 12 bases match TRBD1. V lost 6 bases, J lost 6 bases, and 9 bases stayed unmatched. The CDR3 spans 17 residues. The germline CDR1 and CDR2 sequences are ENHRY and SYGVKD. The CDR3 nucleotides are TGTGCCATCAGAGTAGGGACAGGGGGCGCAGGTAATTCACCCCTCCACTTT. This codes for CAIRVGTGGAGNSPLHF.

In nucleotides, the CDR3 is TGTGCCAGCAGCCCGCTTGCGATAACTGAAGCTTTCTTT. This codes for CASSPLAITEAFF. The chain joins TRBV6-5 to TRBJ1-1; D is undetermined. The germline gives CDR1 MNHEY, CDR2 SVGAGI. Trimming cost V 6 bases and J 5 bases, with 13 bases left between them. CDR3 length: 13 residues.

The chain couples TRBV4-3 to TRBJ2-1; D is undetermined. The CDR3 covers 15 residues. Germline V lookup: CDR1 LGHNA, CDR2 YSLEER. Trimming cost V 1 base and J 3 bases, with 10 bases left between them. This chain's CDR3 is CASSQAERFYNEQFF. For the CDR3, the DNA is TGCGCCAGCAGCCAAGCTGAACGGTTCTACAATGAGCAGTTCTTC.

This chain joins TRBV5-1 and TRBJ1-6, with 7 bases aligning to TRBD1. V lost 4 bases and J lost 9; bases outside the gene matches: 7. In germline, CDR1 is SGHRS, CDR2 YFSETQ. CDR3 length: 14 residues. The CDR3, as DNA: TGCGCCAGCAGCCCCGGGACAGCTGTTTCACCCCTCCACTTT. It specifies CASSPGTAVSPLHF.

The chain combines TRBV5-6 with TRBJ1-2; D is undetermined. The CDR3 contains 16 residues. Trimming removed 1 base at V and 0 bases at J, with 13 bases between. The V gene's germline CDR1 is SGHDT and CDR2 YYEEEE. The CDR3 protein is CASSLSVEGTNYGYTF. In DNA form, the CDR3 reads TGTGCCAGCAGCTTGTCGGTGGAGGGCACTAACTATGGCTACACCTTC.

V and J are TRBV27 and TRBJ1-2; TRBD1 is a possible D gene (6 bases). In germline, CDR1 is MNHEY, CDR2 SMNVEV (reference sequence). The CDR3 loop spans 12 amino acids. V lost 7 bases and J lost 8, with 14 bases in between. In DNA form, the CDR3 reads TGTGCCAGCACCAGAACAGGGAGCGGCTACACCTTC. This codes for CASTRTGSGYTF.

This clone has a single count. The V call is TRBV30, the J call TRBJ2-7; 10 nucleotides agree with TRBD1. CDR3 length: 15 amino acids. V shed 2 bases and J 6 bases; nucleotides not matched to a gene: 10. CDR1 GTSNPN and CDR2 SVGIG come from the germline V gene (reference sequence). CDR3 residues: CAWSPRQGAIGEQYF. The CDR3 DNA reads as TGTGCCTGGAGTCCGAGACAGGGGGCGATTGGCGAGCAGTACTTC.

The chain is built from TRBV28 and TRBJ1-4; possibly TRBD1 for D (6 bases). The V end lost 7 bases, the J end lost 1 base, and 22 bases lay between the germline ends. The CDR3 has 18 residues. Germline-derived CDR1 and CDR2 are MDHEN and SYDVKM. The CDR3 DNA is TGTGCCAGCAAGGGAACAGGGCTTCTGAGTGGAACTAATGAAAAACTGTTTTTT. Its protein product is CASKGTGLLSGTNEKLFF. The complete variable domain, with remaining parts taken from reference TRBV28 and TRBJ1-4, reads DVKVTQSSRYLVKRTGEKVFLECVQDMDHENMFWYRQDPGLGLRLIYFSYDVKMKEKGDIPEGYSVSREKKERFSLILESASTNQTSMYLCASKGTGLLSGTNEKLFFGSGTQLSVL.

The J gene is TRBJ1-2, the V gene TRBV27; 8 bases match TRBD1. V was pared by 6 bases and J by 4 bases, with 4 bases of the junction left unmatched. The CDR3 loop spans 13 amino acids. The V gene's germline CDR1 is MNHEY and CDR2 SMNVEV (reference sequence). Here the CDR3 reads CASRTGGSYGYTF. In DNA form, the CDR3 reads TGTGCCAGCAGAACAGGGGGTAGCTATGGCTACACCTTC.

The V call is TRBV30, the J call TRBJ2-5; a weak D match, TRBD1 (5 bases). Germline CDR1 is GTSNPN and CDR2 is SVGIG (reference sequence). CDR3 length: 13 residues. V lost 3 bases, J lost 4 bases, and 12 bases lay in between. The CDR3 DNA follows: TGTGCCTGGAGCGGCAGGGAAGGAGAGACCCAGTACTTC. Translated, it gives CAWSGREGETQYF.

V is TRBV28 and J is TRBJ2-2; D call uncertain. The length of the CDR3 is 12 residues. The germline V gene has CDR1 MDHEN and CDR2 SYDVKM. The V end lost 2 bases, the J end lost 7 bases, and 5 bases lay between the germline ends. The CDR3 sequence is CASSLNFGELFF. In nucleotides, the CDR3 is TGTGCCAGCAGTTTAAACTTCGGGGAGCTGTTTTTT.

Details on this clone: Germline is not matched at one junction end, which may reflect a read error. The chain links TRBV6-5 to TRBJ1-4; a weak D match, TRBD1 (5 bases). The CDR3 runs 15 residues. Germline lookup yields CDR1 MNHEY and CDR2 SVGAGI. The CDR3 loop is CASSTLQVRQEKLVF. The CDR3 nucleotides read TGTGCCAGCAGTACCCTACAGGTCCGTCAAGAAAAACTGGTTTTT.

This rearrangement joins TRBV28 to TRBJ2-1, with 15 nucleotides matching TRBD2. CDR1 and CDR2 (germline): MDHEN, SYDVKM. The V gene end was trimmed by 6 bases and the J gene end by 7 bases; junction bases not matched to a gene: 4. The CDR3 is made up of 15 amino acids. The CDR3 DNA sequence: TGTGCCAGCAGCCGTGGGACTAGCGGGAGGAATGAGCAGTTCTTC. Translation: CASSRGTSGRNEQFF.

The chain links TRBV28 to TRBJ1-2; D might be TRBD1 (6 bases). This CDR3 comprises 13 residues. Trimming pared 5 bases from V and 4 bases from J, leaving 11 bases between. Germline V CDR1 and CDR2: MDHEN, SYDVKM. For the CDR3, the DNA is TGTGCCAGCAGTGTGGACAGCAGCTATGGCTACACCTTC. Its protein product is CASSVDSSYGYTF.

With regard to this clone: The germline gene is not matched at one end of the junction; a read error may be the cause. The gene calls are TRBV5-1 and TRBJ2-7, with TRBD1 identical over 9 bases. Germline V gene lookup returns CDR1 SGHRS and CDR2 YFSETQ. The CDR3 has 16 residues. The CDR3 DNA reads as TGCGCCAGCAACTCTCATTCGGGACAGGGTATGTGGGAGCAGTGCTTC. It yields the protein CASNSHSGQGMWEQCF.